What follows are 27 T cell receptor beta chains derived from one specimen sequenced in a study of response to subunit inactivated influenza vaccine. TCRdb independently ran MiXCR on the RT-PCR reads; one entry per CDR3 protein. The repertoire holds roughly 570,000 distinct CDR3 sequences, with 10% to 15% as singletons. Sequencing used PBMCs from blood, obtained about 40 days after vaccination. The receptor source for this set is a man aged 45-60 years who received an inactivated influenza vaccine.

This clonotype has more than one count but fewer than ten. The chain is built from TRBV12-3 or TRBV12-4 and TRBJ2-1; 9 bases match TRBD2. The CDR3 has 15 amino acids. V was pared by 2 bases and J by 4 bases, with 3 bases of the junction left unmatched. Here the CDR3 DNA reads TGTGCCAGCAGTTTAAGCGGGAGGACTTACAATGAGCAGTTCTTC. Translation gives CASSLSGRTYNEQFF.

A few counts support this clonotype. This sequence joins TRBV10-3 and TRBJ1-2; a possible D gene is TRBD1 (5 bases). Looked up from germline, CDR1 is ENHRY and CDR2 is SYGVKD. There are 14 residues in the CDR3. V gave up 7 bases and J gave up 7 bases, with 19 bases separating them. The CDR3 reads CAIINDPGVSGYTF. CDR3 sequence (DNA): TGTGCCATCATTAACGACCCGGGGGTTTCTGGCTACACCTTC.

This clonotype was counted only a few times. The V gene is TRBV7-2, the J gene TRBJ2-1; 12 bases are a match to TRBD2. After removal of 5 bases from V and 7 bases from J, the junction contained 6 bases not matched to a gene. This CDR3 has 15 residues. The germline gives CDR1 SGHTA, CDR2 FQGNSA. The CDR3 sequence is CASSRRTSGNNEQFF. The CDR3 nucleotides read TGTGCCAGCAGCCGACGGACTAGCGGGAATAATGAGCAGTTCTTC. Combining the CDR3 with reference TRBV7-2 and TRBJ2-1 gives the whole variable domain GAGVSQSPSNKVTEKGKDVELRCDPISGHTALYWYRQSLGQGLEFLIYFQGNSAPDKSGLPSDRFSAERTGGSVSTLTIQRTQQEDSAVYLCASSRRTSGNNEQFFGPGTRLTVL.

V and J are TRBV11-1 and TRBJ2-3; 15 bases fit TRBD2. J lost 2 bases, V lost 5 bases, and 8 bases had no gene match. Per germline, CDR1 SGHAT and CDR2 FQDESV (reference sequence). The CDR3 extends over 18 amino acids. In nucleotides, the CDR3 is TGTGCCAGCAGCCAGAGGACTAGCGGGGGGGCCCTCACAGATACGCAGTATTTT. Encoded protein: CASSQRTSGGALTDTQYF.

This clonotype has at least ten counts. The chain has TRBV7-2 and TRBJ2-6; TRBD1 agrees at 8 bases. V was pared by 5 bases and J by 0 bases, with 6 bases of the junction left unmatched. CDR1 is SGHTA and CDR2 is FQGNSA in the germline V gene. The CDR3 runs to 17 residues. The CDR3 sequence: CASSERQGRSGANVLTF. CDR3 nucleotide sequence: TGTGCCAGCAGCGAAAGACAGGGGCGCTCTGGGGCCAACGTCCTGACTTTC.

This clonotype was detected only a few times. V and J are TRBV12-3 or TRBV12-4 and TRBJ1-5, with D hard to call. V was clipped by 3 bases and J by 1 base, with 10 bases between them. The CDR3 consists of 15 residues. DNA of the CDR3: TGTGCCAGCAGTTTTGATTTGGGCAGCAATCAGCCCCAGCATTTT. It yields the protein CASSFDLGSNQPQHF.

This clonotype was seen ten or more times. The chain joins TRBV20-1 to TRBJ1-3; possible D gene TRBD1, 5 bases. Germline V gene data show CDR1 as DFQATT and CDR2 as SNEGSKA (reference sequence). Trimming pared 7 bases from V and 3 bases from J, leaving 16 bases between. The CDR3 is made up of 14 amino acids. The CDR3 loop reads CSVARGSIGNTIYF. CDR3 DNA sequence: TGCAGTGTCGCACGGGGCTCTATTGGAAACACCATATATTTT.

This clonotype appeared many times. The J gene is TRBJ2-1, the V gene TRBV7-2, with 12 bases matching TRBD1. The CDR3 has 15 amino acids. J was trimmed by 7 bases and V by 1 base; bases with no gene match: 2. Germline CDR1 is SGHTA and CDR2 is FQGNSA. The CDR3, as DNA: TGTGCCAGCAGCTTAGTGGGACAGGGGGCGAATGAGCAGTTCTTC. Translated: CASSLVGQGANEQFF.

The CDR3 spells CASSLGRDSLLRETQYF. CDR3 nucleotide sequence: TGTGCCAGCAGCTTAGGGAGGGACAGCCTCCTGAGAGAGACCCAGTACTTC. This chain joins TRBV7-9 and TRBJ2-5, with D possibly being TRBD1 (7 bases). This CDR3 has 17 residues. The V and J ends lost 1 base and 4 bases respectively, with 19 bases between them. The V gene's germline CDR1 is SEHNR and CDR2 FQNEAQ (reference sequence).

V usage is TRBV7-9 and J usage is TRBJ1-1, with D hard to call. Deletions cut 1 base from V and 4 bases from J, with 10 bases between. Germline V CDR1 and CDR2: SEHNR, FQNEAQ (reference sequence). This CDR3 spans 14 amino acids. The CDR3 loop is CASSLVLSGTEAFF. CDR3 nucleotide sequence: TGTGCCAGCAGCTTAGTCTTATCTGGCACTGAAGCTTTCTTT.

Comment on this clonotype: It may be a read error: a sequence one base away is much more abundant. This chain joins TRBV12-3 or TRBV12-4 and TRBJ2-7; no clear D gene. The CDR3 extends over 15 amino acids. V gave up 5 bases and J gave up 2 bases, with 16 bases separating them. The CDR3 reads CASSLWMSEPYEQYF. The CDR3 bases are TGTGCCAGCAGTCTATGGATGTCAGAACCCTACGAGCAGTACTTC.

In its sample, this clonotype was seen a few times. The chain carries TRBV11-3 and TRBJ2-7; D may correspond to TRBD1 or TRBD2 (5 bases each). Germline-derived CDR1 and CDR2 are SGHNT and YENEEA. Trimming shortened V by 5 bases and J by 0 bases, and 11 bases separated the two germline ends. This CDR3 contains 14 residues. The CDR3 loop reads CASSPRDGSYEQYF. In DNA, the CDR3 is TGTGCCAGCAGCCCAAGGGACGGCTCCTACGAGCAGTACTTC.

The chain employs TRBV12-3 or TRBV12-4 and TRBJ1-1, with no clear D. This CDR3 is 12 amino acids long. The germline V and J ends were trimmed by 3 bases and 5 bases, with 7 bases remaining between them. In nucleotides, the CDR3 is TGTGCCAGCAGTTTTCAGAAGACTGAAGCTTTCTTT. Translating it yields CASSFQKTEAFF.

This chain joins TRBV12-3 or TRBV12-4 and TRBJ1-1; 9 nucleotides match TRBD1. V shed 6 bases and J 5 bases; nucleotides not matched to a gene: 7. The CDR3 covers 14 residues. Here the CDR3 reads CASSLQGAHTEAFF. In DNA, the CDR3 is TGTGCCAGCAGCCTACAGGGGGCGCATACTGAAGCTTTCTTT.

Only a few counts were recorded for this clonotype. The chain couples TRBV6-2 or TRBV6-3 to TRBJ2-3; 11 nucleotides line up with TRBD2. V dropped 5 bases and J dropped 1; count of bases not matched to a gene: 8. This CDR3 spans 17 amino acids. The germline V gene encodes CDR1 MNHEY and CDR2 SVGEGT. The CDR3 nucleotides are TGTGCCAGCAGTCCGGCGGGACTAGCGGCCCGCACAGATACGCAGTATTTT. Protein sequence: CASSPAGLAARTDTQYF.

This clonotype was seen at least ten times. The chain joins TRBV5-1 to TRBJ2-3; the D gene is possibly TRBD2 (7 bases). The CDR3 is 16 residues long. The germline V gene has CDR1 SGHRS and CDR2 YFSETQ. Trimming cost V 1 base and J 4 bases, with 16 bases left between them. DNA of the CDR3: TGCGCCAGCAGCTTGTCGGTGGGGGGGCCAGCAGATACGCAGTATTTT. This codes for CASSLSVGGPADTQYF.

This chain joins TRBV6-5 and TRBJ2-1; 9 bases agree with TRBD2. V was clipped by 0 bases and J by 7 bases; unmatched bases: 10. The CDR3 has 17 residues. The germline CDR1 and CDR2 sequences are MNHEY and SVGAGI. CDR3 DNA: TGTGCCAGCAGTTACTCGAGAGAGCGGGAGGAGGTGAATGAGCAGTTCTTC. This codes for CASSYSREREEVNEQFF.

In this sample, this clonotype turned up a few times. J is TRBJ1-6 and V is TRBV12-3 or TRBV12-4, with unresolved D. The V end was cut by 6 bases, the J end by 4 bases, with 7 bases between. The CDR3 has 13 amino acids. The CDR3 DNA reads TGTGCCAGCAGGGGAGGTTATAATTCACCCCTCCACTTT. Translation: CASRGGYNSPLHF.

This clonotype was detected a few times. The V call is TRBV5-1, the J call TRBJ2-2; 9 nucleotides align to TRBD2. Looked up from germline, CDR1 is SGHRS and CDR2 is YFSETQ. Trimming removed 0 bases from V and 7 bases from J; junction bases left unmatched: 7. The CDR3 has 16 amino acids. The CDR3 sequence is CASSLALLAGSGELFF. CDR3 sequence (DNA): TGCGCCAGCAGCTTGGCCCTGCTAGCGGGAAGCGGGGAGCTGTTTTTT.

This clonotype has just a few counts. The rearrangement links TRBV11-3 to TRBJ2-2, with 8 nucleotides matching TRBD2. Per germline, CDR1 SGHNT and CDR2 YENEEA. After removal of 5 bases from V and 4 bases from J, the junction contained 12 bases not matched to a gene. The CDR3 is 17 amino acids. CDR3 residues: CASSARQSGRGTGELFF. In nucleotides, the CDR3 is TGTGCCAGCAGCGCCCGCCAAAGCGGGAGAGGCACCGGGGAGCTGTTTTTT.

The chain couples TRBV6-1 to TRBJ1-5; no firm D call. Trimming pared 5 bases from V and 4 bases from J, leaving 15 bases between. Germline lookup yields CDR1 MNHNS and CDR2 SASEGT. This CDR3 is 15 amino acids long. The CDR3 region is CASSPTGVRNQPQHF. CDR3 bases: TGTGCCAGCAGTCCCACTGGGGTTAGAAATCAGCCCCAGCATTTT.

This clonotype has a count of ten or more. The rearrangement joins TRBV20-1 to TRBJ2-7; 8 positions match TRBD2. J was trimmed by 6 bases and V by 6 bases; bases with no gene match: 13. CDR1 DFQATT and CDR2 SNEGSKA come from the germline V gene (reference sequence). The CDR3 sequence is 14 residues long. The chain's CDR3 is CSAISGSVMGEQYF. For the CDR3, the DNA is TGCAGTGCCATCAGCGGGAGTGTCATGGGCGAGCAGTACTTC.

This clonotype was seen a few times. The rearrangement links TRBV4-3 to TRBJ2-7; D remains unclear. The CDR3 is 15 amino acids. The V gene's germline CDR1 is LGHNA and CDR2 YSLEER. Trimming cost V 3 bases and J 2 bases, with 14 bases left between them. The chain's CDR3 is CASSQAIGPTYEQYF. In DNA form, the CDR3 reads TGCGCCAGCAGCCAGGCTATCGGACCCACCTACGAGCAGTACTTC.

This clonotype occurred many times. The V and J genes are TRBV12-3 or TRBV12-4 and TRBJ2-1, with TRBD2 matching over 11 bases. J was trimmed by 5 bases and V by 2 bases; bases with no gene match: 2. The CDR3 has 15 residues. The CDR3 protein is CASSLLAGGDNEQFF. Here the CDR3 DNA reads TGTGCCAGCAGTTTACTAGCGGGAGGCGACAATGAGCAGTTCTTC.

The chain recombines TRBV5-5 with TRBJ1-3; D is ambiguous. V lost 0 bases and J lost 1, with 11 bases in between. The germline V gene encodes CDR1 SGHKS and CDR2 YYEKEE (reference sequence). The CDR3 length is 16 residues. CDR3 region: CASSLGPGRSGNTIYF. CDR3 sequence (DNA): TGTGCCAGCAGCTTGGGACCGGGGAGGTCTGGAAACACCATATATTTT.

The sample holds a few counts of this clonotype. V and J are TRBV20-1 and TRBJ2-1; 16 bases are a match to TRBD2. This CDR3 comprises 18 residues. Germline CDR1 reads DFQATT; CDR2 reads SNEGSKA (reference sequence). The trim removed 2 bases at V and 6 bases at J, leaving 10 bases unmatched. CDR3 protein: CSARLGLAGGPYFNEQFF. Here the CDR3 DNA reads TGCAGTGCTAGACTGGGACTAGCGGGAGGGCCGTATTTCAATGAGCAGTTCTTC.

The V and J genes are TRBV4-3 and TRBJ2-5; 8 bases match TRBD2. V lost 2 bases to trimming and J lost 5 bases; unmatched junction nucleotides: 7. The CDR3 loop spans 15 amino acids. Germline V gene lookup returns CDR1 LGHNA and CDR2 YSLEER. CDR3 sequence (DNA): TGCGCCAGCAGCCAAACTAGCGGAGCCCCGGAGACCCAGTACTTC. This encodes CASSQTSGAPETQYF.